The 21 T cell receptor beta chains reported below all come from one sample, sequenced in a study of blood T cell repertoires in COVID-19. Clones were sequenced by immunoSEQ multiplex PCR, and TCRdb holds only the in-frame ones, with some missing. This sample carries 150,000 to 200,000 clones, roughly 79% of them seen once, and the ten largest clones take 26%. The sequenced sample was peripheral blood. The receptors here all came from a woman in her seventies with acute or convalescent COVID-19.

The chain links TRBV2 to TRBJ2-5; 8 bases align to TRBD2. The CDR3 totals 15 residues. Germline V lookup: CDR1 SNHLY, CDR2 FYNNEI. Trimming at V came to 5 bases and at J to 4 bases, leaving 9 bases not matched to a gene. CDR3 sequence (DNA): TGTGCCAGCAGTCCTAATAGGCTAGCGGGAGAGACCCAGTACTTC. Translating gives CASSPNRLAGETQYF.

This clone has just one count. The genes are TRBV5-1 and TRBJ2-1, with a possible D match to TRBD2 (7 bases). Germline V gene data show CDR1 as SGHRS and CDR2 as YFSETQ. The CDR3 totals 14 residues. The V end was cut by 2 bases, the J end by 7 bases, with 13 bases between. CDR3 nucleotide sequence: TGCGCCAGCAGCTTCGGGGGGCTGTTAAATGAGCAGTTCTTC. It translates to CASSFGGLLNEQFF.

This clone was found once. The chain joins TRBV30 to TRBJ2-3; 8 bases map to TRBD2. V dropped 7 bases and J dropped 5; count of bases not matched to a gene: 11. The CDR3 is 14 amino acids. Per germline, CDR1 GTSNPN and CDR2 SVGIG (reference sequence). The CDR3 sequence is CASAGDSSGDTQYF. As DNA, the CDR3 is TGTGCCTCAGCGGGAGACTCGTCAGGAGATACGCAGTATTTT.

The chain is built from TRBV24-1 and TRBJ2-7, with D maybe TRBD2 (6 bases). This CDR3 is 13 amino acids long. Germline lookup yields CDR1 KGHDR and CDR2 SFDVKD. Trimming pared 3 bases from V and 7 bases from J, leaving 12 bases between. CDR3 bases: TGTGCCACCAGTGATCCTGACGGGAGAGAGCAGTACTTC. It yields the protein CATSDPDGREQYF.

V is TRBV13 and J is TRBJ2-5; possible D gene TRBD1, 6 bases. CDR1 and CDR2 (germline): PRHDT, FYEKMQ (reference sequence). The germline V and J ends were trimmed by 4 bases and 4 bases, with 28 bases remaining between them. This CDR3 region has 19 residues. Here the CDR3 reads CASSSFGGSRGNGRETQYF. In DNA form, the CDR3 reads TGTGCCAGCAGCTCCTTTGGGGGCAGCCGGGGAAACGGGCGAGAGACCCAGTACTTC. The full variable domain, with the rest looked up from reference TRBV13 and TRBJ2-5, is AAGVIQSPRHLIKEKRETATLKCYPIPRHDTVYWYQQGPGQDPQFLISFYEKMQSDKGSIPDRFSAQQFSDYHSELNMSSLELGDSALYFCASSSFGGSRGNGRETQYFGPGTRLLVL.

The chain carries TRBV29-1 and TRBJ1-1; tentatively, D is TRBD1 (6 bases). The germline V gene encodes CDR1 SQVTM and CDR2 ANQGSEA. V was pared by 7 bases and J by 0 bases, with 12 bases between. This CDR3 spans 13 amino acids. Here the CDR3 DNA reads TGCAGCGCCTGGACAGAGATGAACACTGAAGCTTTCTTT. It is translated as CSAWTEMNTEAFF.

J is TRBJ2-4 and V is TRBV9, with 9 nucleotides matching TRBD2. V lost 4 bases to trimming and J lost 3 bases; unmatched junction nucleotides: 26. CDR3 length equals 22 residues. CDR1 and CDR2 from the germline V gene are SGDLS and YYNGEE. Written as DNA, the CDR3 is TGTGCCAGCAGCCTACGTCCCTCTTCGCTAACCGGACTAGCGATCGGCAAAAACATTCAGTACTTC. Translation gives CASSLRPSSLTGLAIGKNIQYF.

Only a few counts were recorded for this clone. The gene calls are TRBV3-1 (or the pseudogene TRBV3-2) and TRBJ2-1; D is possibly TRBD2 (5 bases). Trimming stripped 1 base from V and 7 bases from J, with 8 bases between. Germline CDR1 reads LGHDT; CDR2 reads YNNKEL (reference sequence). This CDR3 has 13 residues. DNA of the CDR3: TGTGCCAGCAGCCAAGGGACTCAAAATGAGCAGTTCTTC. This gives the protein CASSQGTQNEQFF.

The chain combines TRBV5-1 with TRBJ2-7, with D tentatively TRBD1 (6 bases). The CDR3 length is 15 residues. CDR1 SGHRS and CDR2 YFSETQ come from the germline V gene. Trimming removed 1 base from V and 6 bases from J, with 17 bases in between. The CDR3: CASSLQPGDDGEQYF. For the CDR3, the DNA is TGCGCCAGCAGCTTGCAACCAGGGGATGACGGCGAGCAGTACTTC.

The chain uses TRBV6-6 and TRBJ2-7; the D gene is possibly TRBD2 (6 bases). V was trimmed by 4 bases and J by 6 bases, leaving 16 bases between them. The CDR3 is made up of 14 amino acids. CDR1 and CDR2 from the germline V gene are MNHNY and SVGAGI (reference sequence). CDR3 sequence (DNA): TGTGCCAGCAGTTTGGTTGGCGCCGGGAGCGAGCAGTACTTC. It translates to CASSLVGAGSEQYF.

This clone has only one observation. This chain uses TRBV5-6 with TRBJ2-7; 9 nucleotides line up with TRBD2. The V segment lost 4 bases and the J segment 2 bases; nucleotides outside the gene matches: 10. Germline V lookup: CDR1 SGHDT, CDR2 YYEEEE. CDR3 size: 16 residues. The CDR3 spells CASSGGGAGGPYEQYF. In DNA form, the CDR3 reads TGTGCCAGCAGCGGGGGTGGTGCGGGAGGGCCCTACGAGCAGTACTTC.

The chain links TRBV25-1 to TRBJ2-1; 12 bases are shared with TRBD1. The CDR3 totals 16 residues. The V gene's germline CDR1 is MGHDK and CDR2 SYGVNS. V trimming: 4 bases; J trimming: 6 bases; junction bases outside the gene matches: 7. The CDR3 DNA reads as TGTGCCAGCAGTGGGTGGGACAGGGGGCGCGTCAATGAGCAGTTCTTC. Protein product: CASSGWDRGRVNEQFF.

This chain connects TRBV19 to TRBJ1-3; the D gene is possibly TRBD1 (5 bases). The CDR3 runs to 15 residues. V was cut by 4 bases and J by 0 bases, with 10 bases left in between. Per germline, CDR1 LNHDA and CDR2 SQIVND (reference sequence). The CDR3 sequence is CASSTDTDSGNTIYF. CDR3 nucleotides: TGTGCCAGTAGTACGGACACCGACTCTGGAAACACCATATATTTT.

This rearrangement joins TRBV7-3 to TRBJ2-1, with D possibly matching TRBD1 (6 bases). The V end lost 3 bases, the J end lost 7 bases, and 10 bases lay between the germline ends. Germline V gene sequence: CDR1 SGHTA, CDR2 FQGTGA. The CDR3 covers 13 residues. The CDR3 region is CASSFFRGNEQFF. The CDR3 DNA sequence: TGTGCCAGCAGCTTCTTCAGGGGAAATGAGCAGTTCTTC.

This chain joins TRBV7-2 and TRBJ2-1, with TRBD2 identical over 8 bases. Germline lookup yields CDR1 SGHTA and CDR2 FQGNSA. With 5 bases clipped from V and 9 bases from J, the junction kept 12 bases outside the gene matches. This CDR3 spans 15 amino acids. The CDR3 reads CASSPRGGRFGEQFF. The CDR3, as DNA: TGTGCCAGCAGCCCCCGGGGCGGGAGGTTCGGTGAGCAGTTCTTC.

This chain joins TRBV12-3 or TRBV12-4 and TRBJ1-2, with TRBD1 as a possible D gene (6 bases). This CDR3 has 12 residues. Trimming pared 7 bases from V and 6 bases from J, leaving 12 bases between. The CDR3 bases are TGTGCCAGCACCAAAACAGGGAATGGCTACACCTTC. It translates to CASTKTGNGYTF.

This sequence joins TRBV29-1 and TRBJ2-7, with TRBD1 identical over 9 bases. With 6 bases clipped from V and 9 bases from J, the junction kept 9 bases outside the gene matches. The length of the CDR3 is 12 residues. From germline, CDR1 is SQVTM and CDR2 ANQGSEA. DNA of the CDR3: TGCAGCGTCCAGGGACAGGGCGTCAGGCAGTACTTC. Protein: CSVQGQGVRQYF.

The chain employs TRBV7-9 and TRBJ1-5; D remains unclear. The germline V gene has CDR1 SEHNR and CDR2 FQNEAQ (reference sequence). The CDR3 is 13 residues long. V shed 1 base and J shed 4 bases, with 5 bases lying between them. The CDR3 spells CASSLDWNQPQHF. Written as DNA, the CDR3 is TGTGCCAGCAGCTTAGACTGGAATCAGCCCCAGCATTTT. Drawing the rest from reference TRBV7-9 and TRBJ1-5, the complete variable domain is DTGVSQNPRHKITKRGQNVTFRCDPISEHNRLYWYRQTLGQGPEFLTYFQNEAQLEKSRLLSDRFSAERPKGSFSTLEIQRTEQGDSAMYLCASSLDWNQPQHFGDGTRLSIL.

The rearrangement links TRBV4-1 to TRBJ2-1; a possible D gene is TRBD1 (6 bases). Deletions cut 4 bases from V and 4 bases from J, with 14 bases between. The CDR3 consists of 15 residues. Per the germline V gene, CDR1 is MGHRA and CDR2 is YSYEKL. The CDR3 region is CASSRRQVLYNEQFF. The CDR3 nucleotides are TGCGCCAGCAGCCGTCGACAGGTCCTATACAATGAGCAGTTCTTC.

The chain uses TRBV5-1 and TRBJ1-6; possible D gene TRBD1, 5 bases. CDR3 size: 16 residues. The germline gives CDR1 SGHRS, CDR2 YFSETQ. The ends were cut back, 4 bases at V and 5 bases at J, with 16 bases in the middle. The CDR3 DNA is TGCGCCAGCAGCCCGCAACTCGCAGGGAATAATTCACCCCTCCACTTT. Its protein product is CASSPQLAGNNSPLHF.

This clone was picked up a small number of times. The chain uses TRBV27 and TRBJ2-1, with TRBD2 as a possible D gene (5 bases). The germline gives CDR1 MNHEY, CDR2 SMNVEV (reference sequence). V lost 7 bases to trimming and J lost 8 bases, with 9 bases between them. The CDR3 totals 11 residues. The CDR3 DNA is TGTGCCAGCAACGCCGGGGATGAGCAGTTCTTC. Translation: CASNAGDEQFF.